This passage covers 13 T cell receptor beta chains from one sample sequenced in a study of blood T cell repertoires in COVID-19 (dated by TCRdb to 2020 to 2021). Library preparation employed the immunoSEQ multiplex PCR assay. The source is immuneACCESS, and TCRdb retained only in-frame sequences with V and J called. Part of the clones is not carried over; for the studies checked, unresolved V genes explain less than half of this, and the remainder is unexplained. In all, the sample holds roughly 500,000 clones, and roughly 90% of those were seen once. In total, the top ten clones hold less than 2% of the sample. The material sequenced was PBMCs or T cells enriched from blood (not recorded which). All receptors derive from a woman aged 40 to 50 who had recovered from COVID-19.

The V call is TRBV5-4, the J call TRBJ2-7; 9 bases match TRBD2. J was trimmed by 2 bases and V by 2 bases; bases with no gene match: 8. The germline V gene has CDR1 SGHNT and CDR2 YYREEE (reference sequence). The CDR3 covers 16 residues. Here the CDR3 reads CASSFSPSGVTYEQYF. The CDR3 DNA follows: TGTGCCAGCAGCTTCTCACCTAGCGGGGTAACCTACGAGCAGTACTTC.

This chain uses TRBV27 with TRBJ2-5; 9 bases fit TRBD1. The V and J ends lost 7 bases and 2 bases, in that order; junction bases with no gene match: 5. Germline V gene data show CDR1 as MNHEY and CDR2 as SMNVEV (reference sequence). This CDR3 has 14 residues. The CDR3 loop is CASKDRGYQETQYF. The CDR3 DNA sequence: TGTGCCAGCAAGGACAGGGGATATCAAGAGACCCAGTACTTC.

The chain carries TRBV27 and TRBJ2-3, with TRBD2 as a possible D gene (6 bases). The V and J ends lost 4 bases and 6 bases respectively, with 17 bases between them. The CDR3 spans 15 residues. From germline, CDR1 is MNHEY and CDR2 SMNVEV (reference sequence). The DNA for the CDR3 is TGTGCCAGCAGTTCAAGGGTTACAGGAGGGGATACGCAGTATTTT. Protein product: CASSSRVTGGDTQYF.

The CDR3 nucleotides are TGTGCCAGCAGCTTGGCTCCTTCTGGGGCCAACGTCCTGACTTTC. Translation gives CASSLAPSGANVLTF. The rearrangement joins TRBV5-4 to TRBJ2-6; D gene unclear. CDR3 length: 15 residues. The germline CDR1 and CDR2 sequences are SGHNT and YYREEE (reference sequence). V was shortened by 0 bases and J by 1 base, with 5 bases between the two germline ends. Supplemented by reference TRBV5-4 and TRBJ2-6, the full variable domain reads ETGVTQSPTHLIKTRGQQVTLRCSSQSGHNTVSWYQQALGQGPQFIFQYYREEENGRGNFPPRFSGLQFPNYSSELNVNALELDDSALYLCASSLAPSGANVLTFGAGSRLTVL.

The CDR3 bases are TGTGCCAGTGGTGTAGCGGGAGGCACCGGGGAGCTGTTTTTT. This translates into CASGVAGGTGELFF. The chain recombines TRBV19 with TRBJ2-2; 10 nucleotides align to TRBD2. The ends lost 8 bases at V and 4 bases at J; junction bases unmatched: 4. Germline V lookup: CDR1 LNHDA, CDR2 SQIVND (reference sequence). The CDR3 loop spans 14 amino acids. Using reference TRBV19 and TRBJ2-2 for the parts outside the CDR3, the full variable domain is DGGITQSPKYLFRKEGQNVTLSCEQNLNHDAMYWYRQDPGQGLRLIYYSQIVNDFQKGDIAEGYSVSREKKESFPLTVTSAQKNPTAFYLCASGVAGGTGELFFGEGSRLTVL.

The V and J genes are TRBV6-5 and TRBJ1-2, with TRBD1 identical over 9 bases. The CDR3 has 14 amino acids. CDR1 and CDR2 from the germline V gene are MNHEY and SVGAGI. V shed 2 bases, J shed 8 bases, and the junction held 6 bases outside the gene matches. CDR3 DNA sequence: TGTGCCAGCAGTTACAAACAGGGGGCAGGCGGCTACACCTTC. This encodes CASSYKQGAGGYTF.

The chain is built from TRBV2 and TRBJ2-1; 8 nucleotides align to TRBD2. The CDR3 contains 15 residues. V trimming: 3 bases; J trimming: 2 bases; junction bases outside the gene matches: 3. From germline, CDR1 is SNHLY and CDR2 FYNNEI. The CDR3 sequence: CASSEAGLAYNEQFF. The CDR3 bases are TGTGCCAGCAGTGAGGCGGGACTAGCCTACAATGAGCAGTTCTTC. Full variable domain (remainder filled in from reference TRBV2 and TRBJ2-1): EPEVTQTPSHQVTQMGQEVILRCVPISNHLYFYWYRQILGQKVEFLVSFYNNEISEKSEIFDDQFSVERPDGSNFTLKIRSTKLEDSAMYFCASSEAGLAYNEQFFGPGTRLTVL.

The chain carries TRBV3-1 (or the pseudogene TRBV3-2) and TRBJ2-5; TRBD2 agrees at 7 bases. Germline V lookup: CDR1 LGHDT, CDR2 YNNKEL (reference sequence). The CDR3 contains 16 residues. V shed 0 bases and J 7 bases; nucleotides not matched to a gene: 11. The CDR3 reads CASSQDVGGLSGTQYF. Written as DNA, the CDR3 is TGTGCCAGCAGCCAAGATGTGGGAGGGCTTAGTGGGACCCAGTACTTC.

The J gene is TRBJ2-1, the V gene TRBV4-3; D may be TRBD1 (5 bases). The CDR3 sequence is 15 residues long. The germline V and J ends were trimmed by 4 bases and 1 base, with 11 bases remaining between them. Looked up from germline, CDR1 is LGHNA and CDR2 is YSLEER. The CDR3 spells CASSRGAGSYNEQFF. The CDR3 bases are TGCGCCAGCAGCCGTGGGGCTGGGTCCTACAATGAGCAGTTCTTC.

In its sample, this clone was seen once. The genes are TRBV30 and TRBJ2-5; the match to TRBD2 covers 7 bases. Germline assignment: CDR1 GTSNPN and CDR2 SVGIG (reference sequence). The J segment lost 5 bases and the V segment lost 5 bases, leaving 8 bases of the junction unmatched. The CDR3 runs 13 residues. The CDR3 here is CAWGRGGGETQYF. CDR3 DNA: TGTGCCTGGGGGAGGGGAGGAGGGGAGACCCAGTACTTC.

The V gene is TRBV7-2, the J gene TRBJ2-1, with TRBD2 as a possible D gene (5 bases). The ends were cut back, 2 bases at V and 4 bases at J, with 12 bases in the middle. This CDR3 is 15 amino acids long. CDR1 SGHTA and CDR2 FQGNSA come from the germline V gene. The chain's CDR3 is CASSLKGGYYNEQFF. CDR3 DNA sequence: TGTGCCAGCAGCTTAAAGGGCGGGTATTACAATGAGCAGTTCTTC.

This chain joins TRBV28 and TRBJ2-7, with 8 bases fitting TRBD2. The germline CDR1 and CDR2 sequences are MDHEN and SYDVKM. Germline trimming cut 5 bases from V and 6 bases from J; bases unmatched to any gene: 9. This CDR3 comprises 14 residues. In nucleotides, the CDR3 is TGTGCCAGCAGTCCCAGGCGGGGGGAAAGCGAGCAGTACTTC. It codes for CASSPRRGESEQYF.

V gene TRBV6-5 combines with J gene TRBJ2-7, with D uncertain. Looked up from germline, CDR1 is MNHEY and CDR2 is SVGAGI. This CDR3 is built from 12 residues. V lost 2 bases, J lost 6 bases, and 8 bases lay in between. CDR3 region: CASSYHPGEQYF. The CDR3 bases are TGTGCCAGCAGTTACCACCCGGGCGAGCAGTACTTC.